This T cell receptor (beta chain) stems from a study of cytomegalovirus exposure and HLA in healthy donors. Study-level information: Roughly 80 million unique TCRs from HLA-typed donors made up an early data release.

Points on this clone: Its target is not known. Sequence at one end of the junction differs from germline and may be a read error.

Study-wide results and limits: The study put around 180 TCR beta chains on its list as cytomegalovirus-associated.

PCR used 60 Vbeta primers and 13 Jbeta primers. Data came from immunoSEQ multiplex PCR; TCRdb stores just in-frame clones and leaves some out. The sample records some 150,000 clones, approximately 85% being singletons. Germline CDR1 and CDR2: SEHNR and FQNEAQ (reference sequence). This CDR3 comprises 15 residues. The receptor was derived from a man aged 45-65 years in good health and CMV-seropositive. The sample consisted of PBMCs. This chain connects TRBV7-9 to TRBJ2-6; D may be TRBD1 (5 bases). The CDR3 loop is CASSLLNSGANGLTF. The CDR3 coding sequence is TGTGCCAGCAGCCTCTTAAACTCTGGGGCCAACGGCCTGACTTTC.